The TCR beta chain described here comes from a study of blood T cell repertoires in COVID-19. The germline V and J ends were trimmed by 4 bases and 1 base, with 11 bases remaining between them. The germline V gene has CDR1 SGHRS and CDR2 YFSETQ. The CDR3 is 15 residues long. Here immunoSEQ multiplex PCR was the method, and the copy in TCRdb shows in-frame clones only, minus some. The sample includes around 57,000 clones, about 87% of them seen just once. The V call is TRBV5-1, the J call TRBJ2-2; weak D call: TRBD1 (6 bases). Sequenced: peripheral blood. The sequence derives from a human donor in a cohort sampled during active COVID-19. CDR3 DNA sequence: TGCGCCAGCAGCCGCTTGGGACAGAACACCGGGGAGCTGTTTTTT. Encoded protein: CASSRLGQNTGELFF.